This TCR beta chain emerged from a study of OX40 agonist ivuxolimab in advanced cancers. Study context: People in dose escalation had one of these cancers: hepatocellular carcinoma, melanoma, renal cell or head and neck cancer.

V was pared by 4 bases and J by 2 bases, with 7 bases of the junction left unmatched. The germline V gene has CDR1 SGHRS and CDR2 YFSETQ. The CDR3 extends over 16 amino acids. With autoimmune disease history or systemic immunosuppression, patients were excluded. With respect to this clone: Antigen unknown.

Some clones are missing from TCRdb's copy, which holds only in-frame ones; the method was immunoSEQ multiplex PCR. The table lists about 79,000 clones, roughly 94% of them singletons, with around 10% in the top ten. Study conclusions and caveats: The study observed clonal expansion of CD4+ and CD8+ blood T cells by week 6 at 0.1 to 3.0 mg/kg. Normalized T-cell clonal expansion was also low in some nonresponders.

Sequencing was performed on CD4+ or CD8+ T cells sorted from blood, taken in a trial of the OX40 agonist ivuxolimab. The V call is TRBV5-1, the J call TRBJ2-5; 11 positions agree with TRBD1. This clonotype was obtained from an adult with an advanced solid tumor such as melanoma, head and neck, liver or kidney cancer. CDR3 bases: TGCGCCAGCAGCCTCGGACAGGGGGCCATACAAGAGACCCAGTACTTC. Its protein product is CASSLGQGAIQETQYF.